This T cell receptor (beta chain) was captured by sequencing in a study of T cells in localized non-small cell lung cancer. From germline, CDR1 is SGHRS and CDR2 YFSETQ. Trimming stripped 0 bases from V and 8 bases from J, with 8 bases between. CDR3 length: 12 amino acids. This clone was counted a single time. The repertoire was sequenced with immunoSEQ multiplex PCR; TCRdb's copy has only in-frame clones and lacks some. The sample yields approximately 17,000 clones, roughly 87% seen once. The starting material was peripheral blood, obtained before any cancer treatment. This sequence was found in a male donor at least 60 years old with stage I lung adenocarcinoma. The chain uses TRBV5-1 and TRBJ1-1; D remains unclear. As DNA, the CDR3 is TGCGCCAGCAGCTTGGACAGCGCGGAAGCTTTCTTT. This gives the protein CASSLDSAEAFF.